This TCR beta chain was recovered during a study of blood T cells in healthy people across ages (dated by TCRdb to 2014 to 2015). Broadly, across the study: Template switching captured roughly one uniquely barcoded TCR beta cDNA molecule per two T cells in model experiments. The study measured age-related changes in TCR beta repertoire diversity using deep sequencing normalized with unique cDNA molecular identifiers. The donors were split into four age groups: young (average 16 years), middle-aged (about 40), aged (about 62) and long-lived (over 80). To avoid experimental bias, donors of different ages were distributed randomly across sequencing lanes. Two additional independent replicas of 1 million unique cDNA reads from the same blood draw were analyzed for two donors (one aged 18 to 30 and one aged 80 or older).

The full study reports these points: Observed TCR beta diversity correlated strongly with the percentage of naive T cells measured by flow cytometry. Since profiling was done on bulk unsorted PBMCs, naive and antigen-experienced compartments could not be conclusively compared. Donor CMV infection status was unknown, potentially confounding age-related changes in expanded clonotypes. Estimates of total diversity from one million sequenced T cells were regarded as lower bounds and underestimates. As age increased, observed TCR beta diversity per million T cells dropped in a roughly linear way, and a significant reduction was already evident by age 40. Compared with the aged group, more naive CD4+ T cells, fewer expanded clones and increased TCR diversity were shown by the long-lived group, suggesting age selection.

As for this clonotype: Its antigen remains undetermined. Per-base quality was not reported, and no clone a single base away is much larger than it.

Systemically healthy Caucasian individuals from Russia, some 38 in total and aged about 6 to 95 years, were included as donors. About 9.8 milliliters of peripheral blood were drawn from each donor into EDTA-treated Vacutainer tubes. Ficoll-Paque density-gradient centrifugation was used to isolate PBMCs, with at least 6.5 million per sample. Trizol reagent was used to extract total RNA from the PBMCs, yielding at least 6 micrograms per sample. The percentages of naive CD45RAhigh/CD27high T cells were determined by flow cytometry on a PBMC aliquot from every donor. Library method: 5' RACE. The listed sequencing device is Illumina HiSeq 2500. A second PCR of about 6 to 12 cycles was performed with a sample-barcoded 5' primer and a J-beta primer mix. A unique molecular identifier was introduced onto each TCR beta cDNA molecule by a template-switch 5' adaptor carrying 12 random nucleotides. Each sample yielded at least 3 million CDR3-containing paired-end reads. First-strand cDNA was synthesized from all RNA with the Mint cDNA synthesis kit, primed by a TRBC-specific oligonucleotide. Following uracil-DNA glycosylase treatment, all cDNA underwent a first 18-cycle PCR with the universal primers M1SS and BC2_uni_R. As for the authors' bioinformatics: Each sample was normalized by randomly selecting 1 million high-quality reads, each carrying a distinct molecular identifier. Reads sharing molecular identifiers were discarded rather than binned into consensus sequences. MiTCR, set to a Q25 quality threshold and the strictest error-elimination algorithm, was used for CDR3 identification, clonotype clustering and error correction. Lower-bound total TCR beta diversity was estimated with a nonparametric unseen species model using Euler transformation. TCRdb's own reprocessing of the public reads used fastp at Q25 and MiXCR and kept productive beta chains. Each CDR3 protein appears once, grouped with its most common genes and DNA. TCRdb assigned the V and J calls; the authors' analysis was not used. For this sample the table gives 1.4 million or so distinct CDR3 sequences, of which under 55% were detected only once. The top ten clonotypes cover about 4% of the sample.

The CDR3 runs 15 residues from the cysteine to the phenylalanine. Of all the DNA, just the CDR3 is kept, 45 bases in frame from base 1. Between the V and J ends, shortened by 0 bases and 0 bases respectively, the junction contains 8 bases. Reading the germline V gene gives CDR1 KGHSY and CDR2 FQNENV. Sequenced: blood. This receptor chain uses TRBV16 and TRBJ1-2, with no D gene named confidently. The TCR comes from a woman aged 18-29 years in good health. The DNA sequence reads TGTGCCAGCAGCCAATCACGAGTTGCTAACTATGGCTACACCTTC. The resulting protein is CASSQSRVANYGYTF. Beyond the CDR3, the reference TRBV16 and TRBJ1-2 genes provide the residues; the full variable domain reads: GEEVAQTPKHLVRGEGQKAKLYCAPIKGHSYVFWYQQVLKNEFKFLISFQNENVFDETGMPKERFSAKCLPNSPCSLEIQATKLEDSAVYFCASSQSRVANYGYTFGSGTRLTVV.